This entry lists 24 T cell receptor beta chains sequenced from one sample in a study of blood T cell repertoires in COVID-19. The table came from immunoSEQ multiplex PCR; TCRdb's copy has only in-frame clones and leaves some out. The sample records roughly 150,000 clones, approximately 86% being singletons. Sample: peripheral blood. The receptor set was obtained from an elderly woman with COVID-19, enrolled during active disease.

The chain carries TRBV4-1 and TRBJ1-2; no firm D call. The CDR3 spans 16 residues. V lost 0 bases and J 4 bases, leaving 15 bases between the germline ends. Germline CDR1 and CDR2: MGHRA and YSYEKL. As DNA, the CDR3 is TGCGCCAGCAGCCAAGATAGAGCCGATCGTCTCTATGGCTACACCTTC. This sequence encodes CASSQDRADRLYGYTF.

This clone was counted between two and nine times. V gene TRBV6-5 combines with J gene TRBJ1-1; TRBD1 is a possible D gene (5 bases). Germline values: CDR1 MNHEY, CDR2 SVGAGI. The CDR3 length is 15 residues. The V end was cut by 5 bases, the J end by 3 bases, with 16 bases between. The CDR3 reads CASSQLGGRDTEAFF. In DNA, the CDR3 is TGTGCCAGCAGTCAGTTGGGGGGGAGAGACACTGAAGCTTTCTTT.

CDR3 bases: TGTGCCAGCAGTTTAGAGCCTAATCAGCCCCAGCATTTT. As protein: CASSLEPNQPQHF. The chain joins TRBV27 to TRBJ1-5; D unclear. The CDR3 loop spans 13 amino acids. Trimming removed 2 bases from V and 4 bases from J, with 6 bases in between. Germline-derived CDR1 and CDR2 are MNHEY and SMNVEV (reference sequence).

The chain links TRBV5-5 to TRBJ1-3; D unclear. The CDR3 sequence is 13 residues long. Germline loops: CDR1 SGHKS, CDR2 YYEKEE (reference sequence). V lost 0 bases to trimming and J lost 3 bases, with 4 bases between them. The CDR3: CASSLDFGNTIYF. CDR3 bases: TGTGCCAGCAGCTTGGACTTTGGAAACACCATATATTTT.

The chain combines TRBV28 with TRBJ2-7, with 7 nucleotides matching TRBD1. V lost 6 bases, J lost 2 bases, and 7 bases stayed unmatched. The CDR3 length is 14 residues. Germline lookup yields CDR1 MDHEN and CDR2 SYDVKM. In nucleotides, the CDR3 is TGTGCCAGCAGCGGGACAGCCTCTACCTACGAGCAGTACTTC. Translating it yields CASSGTASTYEQYF.

This chain connects TRBV28 to TRBJ2-7; D unclear. This CDR3 has 14 amino acids. CDR1 is MDHEN and CDR2 is SYDVKM in the germline V gene. Deletions cut 5 bases from V and 0 bases from J, with 11 bases between. The CDR3 is CASSPNFRSYEQYF. The CDR3 bases are TGTGCCAGCAGTCCAAACTTCCGCTCCTACGAGCAGTACTTC.

The gene calls are TRBV5-4 and TRBJ2-7, with 12 positions matching TRBD1. The CDR3 extends over 15 amino acids. V trimming: 4 bases; J trimming: 5 bases; junction bases outside the gene matches: 7. Per the germline V gene, CDR1 is SGHNT and CDR2 is YYREEE (reference sequence). The CDR3 DNA sequence: TGTGCCAGCAGCATAGGGACAGGGGGCGTCGACGAGCAGTACTTC. It is translated as CASSIGTGGVDEQYF.

The V and J genes are TRBV10-3 and TRBJ2-5; TRBD2 matches 11 bases. From germline, CDR1 is ENHRY and CDR2 SYGVKD. The CDR3 has 16 amino acids. After removal of 10 bases from V and 5 bases from J, the junction contained 15 bases not matched to a gene. The CDR3 DNA reads TGTGCCACCTTCGATACTAGCGGGAGTGATTCGGAGACCCAGTACTTC. Amino acids: CATFDTSGSDSETQYF.

The chain combines TRBV7-2 with TRBJ2-7; TRBD2 matches at 12 bases. Per germline, CDR1 SGHTA and CDR2 FQGNSA. CDR3 length: 15 residues. The ends lost 5 bases at V and 3 bases at J; junction bases unmatched: 5. The CDR3 DNA sequence: TGTGCCAGCAGCCATACTAGCGGGAGGTTCTACGAGCAGTACTTC. Translating it yields CASSHTSGRFYEQYF.

The rearrangement uses TRBV9 and TRBJ1-6, with D maybe TRBD1 (6 bases). Germline V gene lookup returns CDR1 SGDLS and CDR2 YYNGEE. The CDR3 contains 15 residues. V lost 0 bases and J 6 bases, leaving 10 bases between the germline ends. CDR3 in amino acids: CASSVGTVSNSPLHF. In nucleotides, the CDR3 is TGTGCCAGCAGCGTAGGGACAGTGAGTAATTCACCCCTCCACTTT.

The gene calls are TRBV29-1 and TRBJ1-1; tentative D call: TRBD1 (5 bases). This CDR3 region has 13 residues. Germline values: CDR1 SQVTM, CDR2 ANQGSEA. Deletions cut 2 bases from V and 5 bases from J, with 12 bases between. CDR3 sequence: CSVEQTRGTEAFF. Here the CDR3 DNA reads TGCAGCGTTGAACAGACACGGGGGACTGAAGCTTTCTTT. The variable domain in full, with the rest retrieved from reference TRBV29-1 and TRBJ1-1, is SAVISQKPSRDICQRGTSLTIQCQVDSQVTMMFWYRQQPGQSLTLIATANQGSEATYESGFVIDKFPISRPNLTFSTLTVSNMSPEDSSIYLCSVEQTRGTEAFFGQGTRLTVV.

The J gene is TRBJ1-6, the V gene TRBV24-1; D ambiguous. Trimming pared 7 bases from V and 0 bases from J, leaving 9 bases between. Germline V gene sequence: CDR1 KGHDR, CDR2 SFDVKD. The CDR3 contains 15 residues. DNA for the CDR3: TGTGCCACCAGCCGGACTAGCTCCTATAATTCACCCCTCCACTTT. Amino acid sequence: CATSRTSSYNSPLHF.

The V and J genes are TRBV15 and TRBJ1-1; D is unclear. The CDR3 is made up of 13 amino acids. V lost 5 bases to trimming and J lost 3 bases, with 10 bases between them. Germline assignment: CDR1 LNHNV and CDR2 YYDKDF (reference sequence). The chain's CDR3 is CATSSSRYTEAFF. CDR3 bases: TGTGCCACCAGCTCATCCCGGTACACTGAAGCTTTCTTT.

The V gene is TRBV9, the J gene TRBJ2-1, with 11 bases aligning to TRBD2. This CDR3 region has 17 residues. Looked up from germline, CDR1 is SGDLS and CDR2 is YYNGEE. V was clipped by 5 bases and J by 8 bases; unmatched bases: 15. For the CDR3, the DNA is TGTGCCAGCAGTCCAGGGGGCTCGACTAGCGGGGTGTATGAGCAGTTCTTC. Its translation: CASSPGGSTSGVYEQFF.

V gene TRBV27 combines with J gene TRBJ2-7; the match to TRBD2 covers 14 bases. Trimming cost V 6 bases and J 3 bases; bases outside gene matches: 10. The CDR3 is 17 amino acids. The germline V gene encodes CDR1 MNHEY and CDR2 SMNVEV (reference sequence). The CDR3 coding sequence is TGTGCCAGCAGGCCAGGGACTAGCGGGAGCATAGACTACGAGCAGTACTTC. Its translation is CASRPGTSGSIDYEQYF.

The chain has TRBV7-9 and TRBJ1-2, with a tentative D call TRBD1 (6 bases). This CDR3 has 15 residues. V lost 1 base, J lost 6 bases, and 15 bases lay in between. Per the germline V gene, CDR1 is SEHNR and CDR2 is FQNEAQ (reference sequence). The DNA for the CDR3 is TGTGCCAGCAGCTTAGTACCGGCAGGGGCTCATGGCTACACCTTC. It is translated as CASSLVPAGAHGYTF.

The rearrangement uses TRBV9 and TRBJ2-7; maybe TRBD2 (6 bases). Trimming pared 4 bases from V and 6 bases from J, leaving 23 bases between. This CDR3 contains 16 residues. CDR1 SGDLS and CDR2 YYNGEE come from the germline V gene. The CDR3 DNA reads as TGTGCCAGCAGCATCCATGGGGGGAGTGGGGACCTCGAGCAGTACTTC. Translating gives CASSIHGGSGDLEQYF.

The chain carries TRBV7-6 and TRBJ2-7; 9 bases agree with TRBD1. V shed 3 bases, J shed 1 base, and the junction held 10 bases outside the gene matches. Germline CDR1 SGHVS, CDR2 FNYEAQ. The CDR3 spans 17 residues. CDR3 amino acids: CASSLGGGQGGSYEQYF. The CDR3, as DNA: TGTGCCAGCAGCTTGGGGGGGGGACAGGGAGGATCCTACGAGCAGTACTTC. Full variable domain (rest looked up from reference TRBV7-6 and TRBJ2-7): GAGVSQSPRYKVTKRGQDVALRCDPISGHVSLYWYRQALGQGPEFLTYFNYEAQQDKSGLPNDRFSAERPEGSISTLTIQRTEQRDSAMYRCASSLGGGQGGSYEQYFGPGTRLTVT.

This sequence joins TRBV18 and TRBJ2-7, with TRBD1 matching 7 bases. Germline CDR1 and CDR2: KGHSH and LQKENI. There are 13 residues in the CDR3. The V segment lost 6 bases and the J segment 2 bases; nucleotides outside the gene matches: 4. This chain's CDR3 is CASSRDSTYEQYF. The CDR3 DNA is TGTGCCAGCTCCCGGGACAGTACCTACGAGCAGTACTTC.

The chain links TRBV27 to TRBJ1-6; no definite D call. The length of the CDR3 is 12 residues. Germline CDR1 and CDR2: MNHEY and SMNVEV (reference sequence). V was clipped by 3 bases and J by 13 bases, with 10 bases between them. CDR3 sequence (DNA): TGTGCCAGCAGTTTCTTAGGCAGGCCCCTCCACTTT. Translation: CASSFLGRPLHF.

V gene TRBV6-6 combines with J gene TRBJ2-7, with 11 bases identical to TRBD2. V trimming: 5 bases; J trimming: 2 bases; junction bases outside the gene matches: 5. The CDR3 has 15 amino acids. Germline V lookup: CDR1 MNHNY, CDR2 SVGAGI (reference sequence). CDR3 loop: CASSDPGLAAYEQYF. CDR3 nucleotides: TGTGCCAGCAGTGACCCGGGACTAGCGGCCTACGAGCAGTACTTC.

This clone was observed once. The rearrangement joins TRBV7-8 to TRBJ1-2, with 9 bases lining up with TRBD1. Trimming cost V 4 bases and J 2 bases; bases outside gene matches: 2. CDR3 length equals 14 residues. CDR1 SGHVS and CDR2 FQNEAQ come from the germline V gene. The CDR3: CASSSGQGNYGYTF. DNA for the CDR3: TGTGCCAGCAGCTCAGGACAGGGGAACTATGGCTACACCTTC.

This chain links TRBV5-1 with TRBJ1-1, with D possibly matching TRBD1 (5 bases). CDR3 size: 15 residues. The germline V and J ends were trimmed by 5 bases and 0 bases, with 14 bases remaining between them. In germline, CDR1 is SGHRS, CDR2 YFSETQ. CDR3 residues: CASSRGVQMNTEAFF. The CDR3 DNA reads as TGCGCCAGCAGTCGGGGGGTGCAGATGAACACTGAAGCTTTCTTT.

For this clone: Other DNA sequences in this specimen translate into the identical CDR3. The chain carries TRBV24-1 and TRBJ2-1, with TRBD1 identical over 8 bases. This CDR3 contains 16 residues. V trimming: 4 bases; J trimming: 0 bases; junction bases outside the gene matches: 4. Germline lookup yields CDR1 KGHDR and CDR2 SFDVKD. The CDR3 nucleotides read TGTGCCACCAGTGACTACAGGGGGAGCTCCTACAATGAGCAGTTCTTC. Translated: CATSDYRGSSYNEQFF.